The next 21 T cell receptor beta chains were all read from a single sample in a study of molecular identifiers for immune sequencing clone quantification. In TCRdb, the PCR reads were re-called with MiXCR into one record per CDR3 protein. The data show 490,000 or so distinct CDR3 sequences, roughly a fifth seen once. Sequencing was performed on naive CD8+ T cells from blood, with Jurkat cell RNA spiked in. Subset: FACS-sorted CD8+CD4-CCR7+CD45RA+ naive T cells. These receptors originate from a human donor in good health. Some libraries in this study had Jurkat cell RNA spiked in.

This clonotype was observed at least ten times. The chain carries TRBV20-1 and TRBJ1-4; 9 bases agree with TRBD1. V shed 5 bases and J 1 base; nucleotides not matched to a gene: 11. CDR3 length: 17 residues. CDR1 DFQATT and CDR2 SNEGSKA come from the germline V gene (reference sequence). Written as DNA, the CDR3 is TGCAGTGCTTTTAACCACCGGGACAGGGAAACTAATGAAAAACTGTTTTTT. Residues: CSAFNHRDRETNEKLFF.

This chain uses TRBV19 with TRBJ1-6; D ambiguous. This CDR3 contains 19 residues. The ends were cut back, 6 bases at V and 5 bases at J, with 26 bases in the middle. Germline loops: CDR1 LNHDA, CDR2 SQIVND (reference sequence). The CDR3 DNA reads TGTGCCAGTAGCCTCGTTGGGGAGAACCGAAAAAATAATAATTCACCCCTCCACTTT. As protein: CASSLVGENRKNNNSPLHF.

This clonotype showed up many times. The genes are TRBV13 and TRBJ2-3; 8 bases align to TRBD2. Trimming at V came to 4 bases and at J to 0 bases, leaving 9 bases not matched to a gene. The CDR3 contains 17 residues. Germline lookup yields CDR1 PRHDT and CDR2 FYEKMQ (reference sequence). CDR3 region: CASSSGGLADSTDTQYF. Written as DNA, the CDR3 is TGTGCCAGCAGCTCCGGCGGACTAGCAGATAGCACAGATACGCAGTATTTT.

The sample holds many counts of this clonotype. CDR3 in DNA: TGTGCCAGCAGCTCTCCGGGACAGGAGTTCACAGATACGCAGTATTTT. This codes for CASSSPGQEFTDTQYF. The J gene is TRBJ2-3, the V gene TRBV7-9; 8 bases align to TRBD1. Trimming cost V 4 bases and J 2 bases; bases outside gene matches: 8. The CDR3 consists of 16 residues. Germline values: CDR1 SEHNR, CDR2 FQNEAQ (reference sequence).

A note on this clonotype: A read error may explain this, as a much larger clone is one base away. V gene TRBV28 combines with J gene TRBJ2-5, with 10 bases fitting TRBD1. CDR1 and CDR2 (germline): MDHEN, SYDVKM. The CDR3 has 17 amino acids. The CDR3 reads CAGSLPTRDRGHETQYF. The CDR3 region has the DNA TGTGCCGGCAGTTTACCAACGCGGGACAGGGGCCATGAGACCCAGTACTTC.

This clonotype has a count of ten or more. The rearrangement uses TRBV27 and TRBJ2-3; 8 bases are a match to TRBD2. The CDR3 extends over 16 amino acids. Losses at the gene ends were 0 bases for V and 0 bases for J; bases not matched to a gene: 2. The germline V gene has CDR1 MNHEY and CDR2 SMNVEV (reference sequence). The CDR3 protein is CASSLSSSGSTDTQYF. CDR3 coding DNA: TGTGCCAGCAGTTTATCGTCTAGCGGGAGCACAGATACGCAGTATTTT.

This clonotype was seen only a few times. CDR3 DNA sequence: TGCAGTGCTAGTTCCTACCGGGACCAAGCCATCTACGAGCAGTACTTC. It translates to CSASSYRDQAIYEQYF. The rearrangement links TRBV20-1 to TRBJ2-7; D may be TRBD1 or TRBD2 (5 bases each). V dropped 3 bases and J dropped 3 bases, with 21 bases sitting between them. CDR3 size: 16 residues. From germline, CDR1 is DFQATT and CDR2 SNEGSKA (reference sequence).

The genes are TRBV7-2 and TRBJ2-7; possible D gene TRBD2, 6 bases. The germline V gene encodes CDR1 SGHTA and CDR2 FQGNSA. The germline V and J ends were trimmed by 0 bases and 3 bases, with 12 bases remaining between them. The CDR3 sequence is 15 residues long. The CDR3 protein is CASSLALGGIYEQYF. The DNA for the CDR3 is TGTGCCAGCAGCTTAGCGCTGGGCGGGATCTACGAGCAGTACTTC.

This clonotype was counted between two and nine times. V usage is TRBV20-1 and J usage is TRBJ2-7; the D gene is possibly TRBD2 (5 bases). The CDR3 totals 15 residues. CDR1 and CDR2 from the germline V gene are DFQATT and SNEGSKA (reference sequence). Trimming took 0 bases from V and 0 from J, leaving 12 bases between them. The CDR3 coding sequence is TGCAGTGCTAGAGATAGTAGCGAGAGCTCCTACGAGCAGTACTTC. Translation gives CSARDSSESSYEQYF.

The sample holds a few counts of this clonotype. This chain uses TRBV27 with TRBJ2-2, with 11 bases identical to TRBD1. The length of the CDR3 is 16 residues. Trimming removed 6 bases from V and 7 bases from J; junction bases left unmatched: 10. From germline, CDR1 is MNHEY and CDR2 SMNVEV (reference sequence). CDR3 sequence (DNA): TGTGCCAGCAGGTCCGGGACAGGGGGTTTGATCGGGGAGCTGTTTTTT. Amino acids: CASRSGTGGLIGELFF.

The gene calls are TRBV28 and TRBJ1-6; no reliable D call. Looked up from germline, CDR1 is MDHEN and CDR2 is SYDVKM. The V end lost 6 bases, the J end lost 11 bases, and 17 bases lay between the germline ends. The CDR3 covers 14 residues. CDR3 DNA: TGTGCCAGCAGCCCCGTTGGGTTGGGTCCACCCCTCCACTTT. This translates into CASSPVGLGPPLHF.

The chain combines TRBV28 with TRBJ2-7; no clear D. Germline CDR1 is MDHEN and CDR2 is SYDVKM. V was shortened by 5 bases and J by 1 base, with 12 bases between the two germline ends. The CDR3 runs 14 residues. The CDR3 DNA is TGTGCCAGCAGTCCCCAGTGGGGATCCTACGAGCAGTACTTC. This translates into CASSPQWGSYEQYF.

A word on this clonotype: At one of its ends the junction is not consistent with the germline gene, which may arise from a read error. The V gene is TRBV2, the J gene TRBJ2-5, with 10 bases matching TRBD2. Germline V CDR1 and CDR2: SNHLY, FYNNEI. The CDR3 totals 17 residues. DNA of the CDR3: TGTGCCAGCAGCGAAGGGCCTCGACTAGCGGGCCAAGAGACCCAGTACTTC. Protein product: CASSEGPRLAGQETQYF.

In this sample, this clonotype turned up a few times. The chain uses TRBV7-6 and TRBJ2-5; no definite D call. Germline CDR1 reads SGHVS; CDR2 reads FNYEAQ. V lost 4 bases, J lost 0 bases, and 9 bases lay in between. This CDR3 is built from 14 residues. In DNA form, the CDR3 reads TGTGCCAGCAGCTCACCTCAAGACCAAGAGACCCAGTACTTC. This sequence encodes CASSSPQDQETQYF.

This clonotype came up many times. The CDR3 sequence: CSARARGGEQYF. As DNA, the CDR3 is TGCAGTGCTAGAGCGCGCGGAGGGGAACAGTACTTC. The rearrangement uses TRBV20-1 and TRBJ2-7; D possibly corresponds to TRBD2 (6 bases). The CDR3 has 12 residues. The germline V and J ends were trimmed by 1 base and 10 bases, with 14 bases remaining between them. From germline, CDR1 is DFQATT and CDR2 SNEGSKA (reference sequence).

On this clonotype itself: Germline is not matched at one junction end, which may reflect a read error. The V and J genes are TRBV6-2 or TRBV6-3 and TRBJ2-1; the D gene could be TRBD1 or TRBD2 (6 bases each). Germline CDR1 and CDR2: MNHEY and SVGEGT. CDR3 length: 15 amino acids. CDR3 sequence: CASSASGGSYSEQFF. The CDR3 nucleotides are TGTGCCAGCAGTGCCTCCGGGGGCTCCTACAGTGAGCAGTTCTTC.

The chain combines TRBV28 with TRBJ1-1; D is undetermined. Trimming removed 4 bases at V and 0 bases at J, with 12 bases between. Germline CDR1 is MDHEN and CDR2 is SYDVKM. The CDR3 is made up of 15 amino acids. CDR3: CASSSLTLMNTEAFF. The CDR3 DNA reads TGTGCCAGCAGTTCATTGACGCTCATGAACACTGAAGCTTTCTTT.

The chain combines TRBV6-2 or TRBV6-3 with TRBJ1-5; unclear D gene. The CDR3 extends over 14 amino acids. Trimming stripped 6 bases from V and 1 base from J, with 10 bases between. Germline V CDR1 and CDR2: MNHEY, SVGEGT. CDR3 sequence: CASSPFDSNQPQHF. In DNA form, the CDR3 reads TGTGCCAGCAGCCCCTTCGACAGCAATCAGCCCCAGCATTTT.

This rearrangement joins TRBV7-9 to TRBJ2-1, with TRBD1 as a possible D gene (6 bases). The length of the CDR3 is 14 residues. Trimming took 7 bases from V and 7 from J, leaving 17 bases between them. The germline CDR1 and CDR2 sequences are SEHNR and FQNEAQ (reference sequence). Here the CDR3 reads CASMGQGWDNEQFF. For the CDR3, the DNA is TGTGCCAGCATGGGGCAGGGGTGGGATAATGAGCAGTTCTTC.

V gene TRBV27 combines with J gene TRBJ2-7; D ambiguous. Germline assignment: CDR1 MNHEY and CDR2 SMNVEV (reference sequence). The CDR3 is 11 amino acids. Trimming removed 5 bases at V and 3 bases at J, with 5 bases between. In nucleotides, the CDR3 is TGTGCCAGCAGTACCCTCTACGAGCAGTACTTC. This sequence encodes CASSTLYEQYF.

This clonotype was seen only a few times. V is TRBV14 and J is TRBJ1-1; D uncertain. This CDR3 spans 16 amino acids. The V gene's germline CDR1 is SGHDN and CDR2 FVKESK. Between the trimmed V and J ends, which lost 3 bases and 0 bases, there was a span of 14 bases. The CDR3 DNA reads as TGTGCCAGCAGCCATCAACTTGGGCAGATGAACACTGAAGCTTTCTTT. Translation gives CASSHQLGQMNTEAFF.